This T cell receptor beta chain was sequenced in a study of shared T cell receptors in the human thymus. Data came from immunoSEQ multiplex PCR; TCRdb stores just in-frame clones and leaves some out. The profile covers hundreds of thousands of clones, with about 90% appearing a single time and approximately 0.0097% taken by the ten largest. V shed 5 bases and J shed 7 bases, with 17 bases lying between them. CDR1 and CDR2 (germline): GTSNPN, SVGIG (reference sequence). The CDR3 is 13 residues long. These same records also appear under a second study, on human thymus T cells. That work adds: The thymus tissue came from resections taken during corrective heart surgery.

The V and J genes are TRBV30 and TRBJ1-2; the D is unclear. The sequenced sample was thymocytes. The sequence was collected from a boy under three years old with a congenital heart defect. DNA of the CDR3: TGTGCCTGGGTTACAGACGGGAGGTCTGGCTACACCTTC. Protein product: CAWVTDGRSGYTF. The full variable domain, completed using reference TRBV30 and TRBJ1-2, is SQTIHQWPATLVQPVGSPLSLECTVEGTSNPNLYWYRQAAGRGLQLLFYSVGIGQISSEVPQNLSASRPQDRQFILSSKKLLLSDSGFYLCAWVTDGRSGYTFGSGTRLTVV.